What follows is one TCR beta chain and its context. What it binds is unknown. This entry belongs to a study of beta chain features in type 1 diabetes. TCRB transcripts that were expressed got sequenced, as all of the isolated RNA had been reverse transcribed. Only in-frame clones appear in the TCRdb table, and some are missing; sequencing was by immunoSEQ multiplex PCR. The sample holds about 150,000 clones; around 10% are singletons and the top ten take roughly 1.9%. Sorting produced populations that all topped 98% purity. The study, taken as a whole, reports: The VDJ junctions of type 1 diabetes patients carried fewer insertions and more deletions. Moderate yet significant TCRB CDR3 shortening was seen in Type 1 diabetes patients in all four CD4+ subsets.

Germline-derived CDR1 and CDR2 are KGHSH and LQKENI. This CDR3 has 13 amino acids. The junction had 5 bases not matched to a gene; V was cut back by 7 bases and J by 5 bases. The chain uses TRBV18 and TRBJ1-1; TRBD1 agrees at 9 bases. The origin of this receptor is a man younger than 35 in good health. Specimen: central memory CD4+ T cells from blood. DNA for the CDR3: TGTGCCAGCTGGACGACAGGGGGGACTGAAGCTTTCTTT. It yields the protein CASWTTGGTEAFF.